This TCR beta chain was sequenced in a study of T-cell memory formation after mild COVID-19. In TCRdb, the 5' RACE reads were re-called with MiXCR into one record per CDR3 protein. The sample includes hundreds of thousands of distinct CDR3 sequences, less than 25% of them seen just once. CDR3 length equals 14 residues. Germline CDR1 reads MNHNY; CDR2 reads SVGAGI (reference sequence). V trimming: 5 bases; J trimming: 3 bases; junction bases outside the gene matches: 7. The chain carries TRBV6-6 and TRBJ2-7; 7 bases line up with TRBD2. The sequence was collected from an adult woman who had mild COVID-19 (a few samples of this study predate the infection). Cell type and time point are not known. The sequencing input was PBMCs or a T cell subset sorted from them (not recorded which). The CDR3 reads CASSPRGEFYEQYF. CDR3 sequence (DNA): TGTGCCAGCAGTCCACGGGGGGAGTTCTACGAGCAGTACTTC.